This passage covers 23 T cell receptor beta chains from one sample sequenced in a study of CD8+ T cells in alopecia areata. cDNA prepared by RNA extraction and subsequent reverse transcription served as the template for sequencing. The data were produced by immunoSEQ multiplex PCR, yet TCRdb's version contains in-frame clones alone and is incomplete. Seen here are 98,000 or so clones, 50% to 75% observed once, and the top ten hold 15% to 17%. As for treatment: oral pan-JAK inhibitor, 5-10 mg twice daily. Sequencing was performed on CD8+ T cells sorted from blood, taken at week 4, from a patient treated with tofacitinib. The origin of the receptors is a human donor with alopecia areata.

The V and J genes are TRBV5-1 and TRBJ2-1; 8 bases are shared with TRBD2. V was pared by 1 base and J by 3 bases, with 6 bases of the junction left unmatched. This CDR3 contains 16 residues. The V gene's germline CDR1 is SGHRS and CDR2 YFSETQ. DNA for the CDR3: TGCGCCAGCAGCTTGTTAGGACTAGCCCTCTACAATGAGCAGTTCTTC. This codes for CASSLLGLALYNEQFF.

The chain carries TRBV2 and TRBJ2-3; tentatively, D is TRBD2 (7 bases). Trimming removed 1 base from V and 1 base from J, with 12 bases in between. This CDR3 is built from 16 residues. Germline V CDR1 and CDR2: SNHLY, FYNNEI. The CDR3: CASSEDAGAGTDTQYF. The CDR3 nucleotides are TGTGCCAGCAGTGAAGATGCGGGGGCGGGCACAGATACGCAGTATTTT.

V usage is TRBV29-1 and J usage is TRBJ2-7; 7 bases match TRBD1. The CDR3 runs to 13 residues. Germline V gene sequence: CDR1 SQVTM, CDR2 ANQGSEA. The junction had 10 bases not matched to a gene; V was cut back by 6 bases and J by 5 bases. The DNA for the CDR3 is TGCAGCGTGAACACAAAGACAGGGAACGAGCAGTACTTC. It is translated as CSVNTKTGNEQYF.

The table lists this clone with a count of one. The V gene is TRBV29-1, the J gene TRBJ1-1; 7 nucleotides align to TRBD1. With 6 bases clipped from V and 0 bases from J, the junction kept 4 bases outside the gene matches. The CDR3 extends over 13 amino acids. Germline CDR1 SQVTM, CDR2 ANQGSEA. The CDR3 spells CSVPTGVNTEAFF. CDR3 coding DNA: TGCAGCGTCCCTACAGGGGTGAACACTGAAGCTTTCTTT.

This clone was seen more than once but under ten times. The CDR3 sequence is CASSQGLADYEQYF. CDR3 sequence (DNA): TGTGCCAGCAGCCAGGGACTAGCGGACTACGAGCAGTACTTC. The chain recombines TRBV5-6 with TRBJ2-7; the match to TRBD2 covers 11 bases. CDR1 and CDR2 (germline): SGHDT, YYEEEE. The CDR3 totals 14 residues. The ends lost 4 bases at V and 3 bases at J; junction bases unmatched: 3.

This clone appeared a single time. The rearrangement links TRBV27 to TRBJ2-3; D is undetermined. V dropped 8 bases and J dropped 8 bases, with 8 bases sitting between them. This CDR3 spans 10 amino acids. CDR1 MNHEY and CDR2 SMNVEV come from the germline V gene (reference sequence). The CDR3 region is CASGVGTQYF. The CDR3 region has the DNA TGTGCCAGCGGCGTAGGTACGCAGTATTTT.

The CDR3 DNA reads TGCGCCAGCAGCCAAGATCCCGGGACACTCTACGAGCAGTACTTC. It is translated as CASSQDPGTLYEQYF. This sequence joins TRBV4-3 and TRBJ2-7; tentatively, D is TRBD1 (6 bases). Germline values: CDR1 LGHNA, CDR2 YSLEER. Trimming stripped 0 bases from V and 3 bases from J, with 12 bases between. This CDR3 has 15 residues.

This clone was seen a handful of times. The chain employs TRBV29-1 and TRBJ2-7, with 11 bases identical to TRBD1. In germline, CDR1 is SQVTM, CDR2 ANQGSEA. Trimming at V came to 4 bases and at J to 4 bases, leaving 6 bases not matched to a gene. CDR3 length: 14 amino acids. CDR3 in amino acids: CSVGPGQGGYEQYF. The CDR3 DNA is TGCAGCGTTGGCCCGGGACAGGGGGGGTACGAGCAGTACTTC.

This clone has only one observation. The chain has TRBV5-1 and TRBJ2-7; tentative D call: TRBD2 (6 bases). The CDR3 loop spans 14 amino acids. Germline CDR1 reads SGHRS; CDR2 reads YFSETQ. V gave up 1 base and J gave up 5 bases, with 13 bases separating them. CDR3 DNA sequence: TGCGCCAGCAGCTTGTTTCTAGCTAGCGACGAGCAGTACTTC. Its translation: CASSLFLASDEQYF.

The rearrangement uses TRBV5-6 and TRBJ2-5; 7 bases are a match to TRBD2. The CDR3 sequence is 14 residues long. CDR1 is SGHDT, CDR2 YYEEEE, per germline. The V and J ends lost 4 bases and 5 bases, in that order; junction bases with no gene match: 8. For the CDR3, the DNA is TGTGCCAGCAGCCAACCAGCGGGGCCTGAGACCCAGTACTTC. Translating gives CASSQPAGPETQYF.

This clone was counted between two and nine times. The chain uses TRBV19 and TRBJ2-3; TRBD1 might be the D (5 bases). This CDR3 is built from 14 residues. Germline CDR1 and CDR2: LNHDA and SQIVND (reference sequence). The V end lost 5 bases, the J end lost 5 bases, and 14 bases lay between the germline ends. DNA of the CDR3: TGTGCCAGTAGTCCCCAGGGCCATGAAGATACGCAGTATTTT. This gives the protein CASSPQGHEDTQYF.

This sequence joins TRBV7-2 and TRBJ2-3; 9 nucleotides line up with TRBD2. In germline, CDR1 is SGHTA, CDR2 FQGNSA. V shed 4 bases, J shed 1 base, and the junction held 6 bases outside the gene matches. The CDR3 sequence is 16 residues long. This CDR3 is CASSSVIAGGTDTQYF. The CDR3 DNA is TGTGCCAGCAGCTCCGTGATAGCGGGAGGCACAGATACGCAGTATTTT.

The V and J genes are TRBV9 and TRBJ2-3; 16 bases align to TRBD2. This CDR3 spans 21 amino acids. Unmatched junction bases numbered 17, after V lost 3 bases and J lost 4 bases. CDR1 is SGDLS, CDR2 YYNGEE, per germline. CDR3 loop: CASSESSGTSGGAFNPDTQYF. The CDR3 nucleotides read TGTGCCAGCAGCGAATCATCCGGGACTAGCGGGGGGGCCTTCAACCCAGATACGCAGTATTTT.

The chain employs TRBV20-1 and TRBJ2-7, with no clear D. The CDR3 extends over 11 amino acids. The V end was cut by 2 bases, the J end by 2 bases, with 4 bases between. From germline, CDR1 is DFQATT and CDR2 SNEGSKA (reference sequence). CDR3 protein: CSARMTYEQYF. CDR3 nucleotide sequence: TGCAGTGCTAGAATGACCTACGAGCAGTACTTC.

This chain joins TRBV4-1 and TRBJ2-7, with 9 bases fitting TRBD1. The germline gives CDR1 MGHRA, CDR2 YSYEKL. The CDR3 runs 14 residues. Unmatched junction bases numbered 4, after V lost 3 bases and J lost 4 bases. This CDR3 is CASSHTGQGYEQYF. The CDR3 nucleotides are TGCGCCAGCAGCCACACGGGACAGGGATACGAGCAGTACTTC.

This rearrangement joins TRBV19 to TRBJ1-1; D remains unclear. The V gene's germline CDR1 is LNHDA and CDR2 SQIVND (reference sequence). The CDR3 is 14 amino acids. V dropped 2 bases and J dropped 3 bases, with 10 bases sitting between them. The CDR3 nucleotides read TGTGCCAGTAGTATAATGGACGCATACACTGAAGCTTTCTTT. This sequence encodes CASSIMDAYTEAFF.

The V gene is TRBV15, the J gene TRBJ1-2; TRBD1 is a possible D gene (6 bases). In germline, CDR1 is LNHNV, CDR2 YYDKDF (reference sequence). Trimming stripped 5 bases from V and 8 bases from J, with 21 bases between. CDR3 size: 15 residues. CDR3 nucleotides: TGTGCCACCAGCCTTTCTTTACTACAGGGTAAAGGCTACACCTTC. As protein: CATSLSLLQGKGYTF. The variable domain in full, with the rest retrieved from reference TRBV15 and TRBJ1-2, is DAMVIQNPRYQVTQFGKPVTLSCSQTLNHNVMYWYQQKSSQAPKLLFHYYDKDFNNEADTPDNFQSRRPNTSFCFLDIRSPGLGDTAMYLCATSLSLLQGKGYTFGSGTRLTVV.

The chain carries TRBV2 and TRBJ2-1; tentative D call: TRBD2 (6 bases). Trimming shortened V by 6 bases and J by 4 bases, and 16 bases separated the two germline ends. Per the germline V gene, CDR1 is SNHLY and CDR2 is FYNNEI. There are 15 residues in the CDR3. The CDR3 DNA reads as TGTGCCAGCAGGACCCCGGGACTGACATACAATGAGCAGTTCTTC. Amino acids: CASRTPGLTYNEQFF.

The CDR3 coding sequence is TGTGCCAGCAGTTTTGGGATGACTAGCGCTTCCTACGAGCAGTACTTC. Translating gives CASSFGMTSASYEQYF. J is TRBJ2-7 and V is TRBV28; TRBD2 matches 8 bases. This CDR3 has 16 amino acids. Per germline, CDR1 MDHEN and CDR2 SYDVKM. Trimming removed 3 bases from V and 1 base from J; junction bases left unmatched: 8.

By sample fraction, this clone is large. The chain carries TRBV27 and TRBJ2-1, with 7 bases matching TRBD1. The trim removed 6 bases at V and 5 bases at J, leaving 7 bases unmatched. The CDR3 spans 14 residues. Germline V gene sequence: CDR1 MNHEY, CDR2 SMNVEV (reference sequence). For the CDR3, the DNA is TGTGCCAGCAGCCCCGGACAGGAGAACAATGAGCAGTTCTTC. Translating it yields CASSPGQENNEQFF.

Written as DNA, the CDR3 is TGTGCCAGCAGCCCGCCCGGGGGCAACTACGAGCAGTACTTC. Residues: CASSPPGGNYEQYF. J is TRBJ2-7 and V is TRBV7-9; D is possibly TRBD1 or TRBD2 (6 bases each). The V gene lost 5 bases and the J gene lost 3 bases, with 14 bases spanning the gap. The CDR3 totals 14 residues. Germline CDR1 SEHNR, CDR2 FQNEAQ (reference sequence).

This clone occurred a few times. The genes are TRBV7-9 and TRBJ2-3; D gene ambiguous. The ends were cut back, 5 bases at V and 4 bases at J, with 16 bases in the middle. The CDR3 loop spans 15 amino acids. CDR1 and CDR2 (germline): SEHNR, FQNEAQ (reference sequence). CDR3 region: CASSRARSAPDTQYF. The CDR3 DNA follows: TGTGCCAGCAGCCGGGCCAGGAGTGCGCCAGATACGCAGTATTTT.

This clone was detected only a few times. J is TRBJ2-1 and V is TRBV29-1; D call uncertain. CDR3 length equals 12 residues. The V end lost 8 bases, the J end lost 5 bases, and 13 bases lay between the germline ends. CDR1 is SQVTM, CDR2 ANQGSEA, per germline. The CDR3 region has the DNA TGCAGCTCTCGACTGTACAACAATGAGCAGTTCTTC. This sequence encodes CSSRLYNNEQFF.